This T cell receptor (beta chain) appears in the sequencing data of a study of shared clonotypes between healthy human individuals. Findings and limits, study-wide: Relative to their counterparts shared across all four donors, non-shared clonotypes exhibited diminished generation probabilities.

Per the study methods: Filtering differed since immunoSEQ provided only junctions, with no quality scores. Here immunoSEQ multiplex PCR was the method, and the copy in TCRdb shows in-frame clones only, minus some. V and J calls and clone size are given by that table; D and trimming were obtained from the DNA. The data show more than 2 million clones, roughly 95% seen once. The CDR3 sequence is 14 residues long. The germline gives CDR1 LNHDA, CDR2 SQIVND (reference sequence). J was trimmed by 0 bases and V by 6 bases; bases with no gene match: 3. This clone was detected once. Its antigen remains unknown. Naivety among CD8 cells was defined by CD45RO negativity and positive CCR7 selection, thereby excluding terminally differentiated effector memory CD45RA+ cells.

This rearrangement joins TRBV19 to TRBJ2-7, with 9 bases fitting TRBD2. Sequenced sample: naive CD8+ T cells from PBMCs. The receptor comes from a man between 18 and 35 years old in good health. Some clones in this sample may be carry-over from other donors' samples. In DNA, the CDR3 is TGTGCCAGTAGGCTAGCGGGGAGCTCCTACGAGCAGTACTTC. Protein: CASRLAGSSYEQYF.